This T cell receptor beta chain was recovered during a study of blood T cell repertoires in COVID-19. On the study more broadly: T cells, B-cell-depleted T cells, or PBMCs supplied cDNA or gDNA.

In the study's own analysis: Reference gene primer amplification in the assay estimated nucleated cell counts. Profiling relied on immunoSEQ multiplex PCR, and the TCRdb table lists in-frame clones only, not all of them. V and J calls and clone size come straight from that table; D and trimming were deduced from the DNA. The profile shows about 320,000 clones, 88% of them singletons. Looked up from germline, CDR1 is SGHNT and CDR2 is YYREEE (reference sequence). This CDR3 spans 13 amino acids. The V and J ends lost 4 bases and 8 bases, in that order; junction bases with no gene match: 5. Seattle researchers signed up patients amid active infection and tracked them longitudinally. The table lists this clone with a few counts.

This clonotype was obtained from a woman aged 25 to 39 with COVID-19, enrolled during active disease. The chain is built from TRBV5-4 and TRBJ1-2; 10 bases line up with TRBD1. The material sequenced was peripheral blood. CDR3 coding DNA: TGTGCCAGCAGCGCCGACAGGGGGCGAGGCTACACCTTC. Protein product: CASSADRGRGYTF.